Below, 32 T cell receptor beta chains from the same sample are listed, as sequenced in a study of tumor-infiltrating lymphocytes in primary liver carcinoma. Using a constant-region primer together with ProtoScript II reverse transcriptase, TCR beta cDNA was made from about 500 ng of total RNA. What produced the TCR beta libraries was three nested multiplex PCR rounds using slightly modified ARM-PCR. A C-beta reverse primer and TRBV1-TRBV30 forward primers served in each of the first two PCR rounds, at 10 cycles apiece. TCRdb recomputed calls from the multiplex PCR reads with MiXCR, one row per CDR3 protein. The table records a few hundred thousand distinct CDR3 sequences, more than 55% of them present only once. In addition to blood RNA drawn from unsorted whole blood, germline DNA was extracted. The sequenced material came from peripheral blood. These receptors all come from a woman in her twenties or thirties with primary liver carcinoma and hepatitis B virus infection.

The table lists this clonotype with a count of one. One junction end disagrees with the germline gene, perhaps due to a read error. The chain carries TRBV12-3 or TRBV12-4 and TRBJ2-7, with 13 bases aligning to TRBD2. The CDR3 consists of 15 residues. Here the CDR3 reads CASSATSGRKYEQHF. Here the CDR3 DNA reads TGTGCCAGCAGTGCGACTAGCGGGAGGAAATACGAGCAGCACTTC.

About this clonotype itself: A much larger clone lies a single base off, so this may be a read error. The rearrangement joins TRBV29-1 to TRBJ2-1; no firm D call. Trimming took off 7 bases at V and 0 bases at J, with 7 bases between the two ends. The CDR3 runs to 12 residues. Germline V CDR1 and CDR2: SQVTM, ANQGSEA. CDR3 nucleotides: TGCAGCGCTGATGTCTCCTACAATGAGCAGTTCTTC. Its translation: CSADVSYNEQFF.

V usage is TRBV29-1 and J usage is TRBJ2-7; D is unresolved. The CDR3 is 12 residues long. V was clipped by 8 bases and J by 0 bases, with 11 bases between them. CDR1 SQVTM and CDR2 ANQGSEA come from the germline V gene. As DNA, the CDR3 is TGCAGCCTTCAAGGAAGCTCCTACGAGCAGTACTTC. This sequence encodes CSLQGSSYEQYF.

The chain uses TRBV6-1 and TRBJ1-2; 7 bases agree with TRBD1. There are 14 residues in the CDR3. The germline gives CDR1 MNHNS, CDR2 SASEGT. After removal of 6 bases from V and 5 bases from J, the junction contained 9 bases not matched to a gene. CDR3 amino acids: CASSGTIQGYGYTF. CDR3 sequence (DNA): TGTGCCAGCAGCGGGACAATACAGGGGTATGGCTACACCTTC.

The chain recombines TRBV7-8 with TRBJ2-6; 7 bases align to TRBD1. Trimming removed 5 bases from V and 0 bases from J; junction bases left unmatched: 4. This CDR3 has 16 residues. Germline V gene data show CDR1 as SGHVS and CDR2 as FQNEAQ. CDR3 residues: CASSKAGGSGANVLTF. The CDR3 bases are TGTGCCAGCAGCAAGGCAGGGGGCTCTGGGGCCAACGTCCTGACTTTC.

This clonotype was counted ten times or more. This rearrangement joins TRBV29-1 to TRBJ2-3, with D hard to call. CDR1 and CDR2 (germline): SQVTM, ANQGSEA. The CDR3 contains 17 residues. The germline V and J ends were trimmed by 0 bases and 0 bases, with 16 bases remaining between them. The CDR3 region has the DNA TGCAGCGTTGAAGATCCGTGGACCGAAGGCAGCACAGATACGCAGTATTTT. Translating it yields CSVEDPWTEGSTDTQYF.

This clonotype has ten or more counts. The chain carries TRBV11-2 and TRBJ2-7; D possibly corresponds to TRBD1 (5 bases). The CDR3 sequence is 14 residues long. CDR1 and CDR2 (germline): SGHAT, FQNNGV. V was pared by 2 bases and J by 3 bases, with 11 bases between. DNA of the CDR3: TGTGCCAGCAGCTTATCTCAGGGTAGCTACGAGCAGTACTTC. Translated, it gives CASSLSQGSYEQYF.

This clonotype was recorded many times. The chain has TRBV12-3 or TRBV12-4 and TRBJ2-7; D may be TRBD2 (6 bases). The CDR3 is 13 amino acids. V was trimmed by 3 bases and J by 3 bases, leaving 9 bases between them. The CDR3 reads CASSLGGNYEQYF. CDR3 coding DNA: TGTGCCAGCAGTTTGGGCGGGAACTACGAGCAGTACTTC.

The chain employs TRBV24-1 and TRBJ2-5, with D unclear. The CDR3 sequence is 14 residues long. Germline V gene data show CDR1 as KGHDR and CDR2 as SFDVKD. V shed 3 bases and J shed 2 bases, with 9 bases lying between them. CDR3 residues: CATSDSGSQETQYF. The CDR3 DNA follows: TGTGCCACCAGTGATAGTGGTAGTCAAGAGACCCAGTACTTC.

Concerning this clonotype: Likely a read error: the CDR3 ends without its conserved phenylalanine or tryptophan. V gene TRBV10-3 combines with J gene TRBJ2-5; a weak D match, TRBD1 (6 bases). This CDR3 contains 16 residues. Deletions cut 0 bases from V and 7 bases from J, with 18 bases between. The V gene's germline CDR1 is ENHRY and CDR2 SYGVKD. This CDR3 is CAISESGGRSRVTQYS. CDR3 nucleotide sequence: TGTGCCATCAGTGAGTCTGGGGGCCGCTCTCGGGTGACCCAGTACTCC.

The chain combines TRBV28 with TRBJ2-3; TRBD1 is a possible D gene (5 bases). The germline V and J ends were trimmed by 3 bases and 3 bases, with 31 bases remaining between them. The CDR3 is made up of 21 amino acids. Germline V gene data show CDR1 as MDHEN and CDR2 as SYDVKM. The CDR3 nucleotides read TGTGCCAGCAGTTTTCATTCTTGGTTTGTCGAAGGGGCAGTTAAAACAGATACGCAGTATTTT. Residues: CASSFHSWFVEGAVKTDTQYF.

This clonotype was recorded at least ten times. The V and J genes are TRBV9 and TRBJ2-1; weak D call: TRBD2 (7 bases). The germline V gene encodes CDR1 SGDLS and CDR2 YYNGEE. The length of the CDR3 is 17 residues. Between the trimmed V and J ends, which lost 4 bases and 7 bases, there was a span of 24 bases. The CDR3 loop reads CASSRTGRRESGNEQFF. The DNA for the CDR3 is TGTGCCAGCAGCCGAACAGGGAGGCGGGAGAGTGGAAATGAGCAGTTCTTC.

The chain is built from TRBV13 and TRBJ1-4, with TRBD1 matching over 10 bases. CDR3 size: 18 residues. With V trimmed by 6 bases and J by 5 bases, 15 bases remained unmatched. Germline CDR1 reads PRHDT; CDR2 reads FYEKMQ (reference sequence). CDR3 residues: CASSRRDRGILANEKLFF. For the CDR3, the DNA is TGTGCCAGCAGTCGCCGGGACAGGGGCATATTGGCCAATGAAAAACTGTTTTTT.

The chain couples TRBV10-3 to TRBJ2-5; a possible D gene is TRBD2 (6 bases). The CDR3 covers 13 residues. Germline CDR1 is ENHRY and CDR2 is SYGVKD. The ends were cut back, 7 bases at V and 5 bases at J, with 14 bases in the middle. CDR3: CAIKGLHEETQYF. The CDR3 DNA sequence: TGTGCCATCAAGGGACTTCACGAGGAGACCCAGTACTTC.

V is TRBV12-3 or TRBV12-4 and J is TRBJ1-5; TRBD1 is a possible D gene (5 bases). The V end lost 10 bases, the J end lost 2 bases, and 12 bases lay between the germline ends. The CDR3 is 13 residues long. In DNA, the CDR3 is TGTGCCACCGTGATAGGGGGCAATCAGCCCCAGCATTTT. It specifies CATVIGGNQPQHF.

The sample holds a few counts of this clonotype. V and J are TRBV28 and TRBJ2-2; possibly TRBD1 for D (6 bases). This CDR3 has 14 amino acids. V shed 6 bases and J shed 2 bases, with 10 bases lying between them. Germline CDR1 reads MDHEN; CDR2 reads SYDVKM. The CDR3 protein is CASSPGHNTGELFF. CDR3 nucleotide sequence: TGTGCCAGCAGCCCGGGACACAACACCGGGGAGCTGTTTTTT.

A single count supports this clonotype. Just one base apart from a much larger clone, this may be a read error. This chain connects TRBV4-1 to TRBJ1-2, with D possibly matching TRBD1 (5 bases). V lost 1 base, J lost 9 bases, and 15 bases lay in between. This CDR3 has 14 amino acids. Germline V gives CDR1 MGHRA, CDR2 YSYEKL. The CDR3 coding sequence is TGCGCCAGCAGCCAAGGAGCAGGGCTTTATAGCTACACCTTC. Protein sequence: CASSQGAGLYSYTF.

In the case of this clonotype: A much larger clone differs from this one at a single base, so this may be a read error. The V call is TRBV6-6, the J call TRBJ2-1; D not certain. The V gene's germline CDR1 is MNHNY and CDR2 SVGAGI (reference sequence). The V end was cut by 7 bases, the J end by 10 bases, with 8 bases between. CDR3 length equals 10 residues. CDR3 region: CASTLREQFF. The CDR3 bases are TGTGCCAGCACTCTTAGGGAGCAGTTCTTC.

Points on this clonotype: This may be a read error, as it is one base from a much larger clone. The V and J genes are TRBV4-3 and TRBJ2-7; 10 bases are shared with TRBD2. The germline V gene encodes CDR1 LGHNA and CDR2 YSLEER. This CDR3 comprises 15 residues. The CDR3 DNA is TGCGCCAACAGCCAAGAGACTAGCGGGTCCTACGAGCAGTACTTC. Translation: CANSQETSGSYEQYF.

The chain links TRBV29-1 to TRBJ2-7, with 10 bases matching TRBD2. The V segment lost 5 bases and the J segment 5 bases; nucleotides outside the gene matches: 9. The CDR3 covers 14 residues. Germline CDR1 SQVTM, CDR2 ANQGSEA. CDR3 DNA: TGCAGCGTTCGAGGGCTAGCGGGAGAGGACGAGCAGTACTTC. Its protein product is CSVRGLAGEDEQYF.

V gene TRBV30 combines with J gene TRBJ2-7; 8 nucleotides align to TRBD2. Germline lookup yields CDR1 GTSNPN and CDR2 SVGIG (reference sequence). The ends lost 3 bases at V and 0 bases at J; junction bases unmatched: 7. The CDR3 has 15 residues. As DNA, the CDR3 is TGTGCCTGGAGATATATAGCGGGGAGCTCCTACGAGCAGTACTTC. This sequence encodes CAWRYIAGSSYEQYF.

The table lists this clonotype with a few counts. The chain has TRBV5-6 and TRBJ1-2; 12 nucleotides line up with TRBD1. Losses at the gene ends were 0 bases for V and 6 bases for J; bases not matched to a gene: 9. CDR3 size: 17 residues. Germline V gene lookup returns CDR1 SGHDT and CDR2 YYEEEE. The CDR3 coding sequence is TGTGCCAGCAGCTTGGCCGGGACAGGGGGCGTTGGAGATGGCTACACCTTC. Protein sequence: CASSLAGTGGVGDGYTF.

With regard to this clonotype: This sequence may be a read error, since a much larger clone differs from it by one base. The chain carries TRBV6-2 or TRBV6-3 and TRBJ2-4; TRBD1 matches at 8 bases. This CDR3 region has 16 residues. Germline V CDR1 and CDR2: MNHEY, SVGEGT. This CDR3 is CARSSQGARAKNIQYF. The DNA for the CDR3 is TGTGCCCGCAGTTCGCAGGGGGCTCGAGCCAAAAACATTCAGTACTTC.

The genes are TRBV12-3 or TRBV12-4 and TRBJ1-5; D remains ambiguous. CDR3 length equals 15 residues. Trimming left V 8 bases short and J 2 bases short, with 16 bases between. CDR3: CASPGAVHGNQPQHF. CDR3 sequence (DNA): TGTGCCAGCCCCGGAGCAGTTCACGGCAATCAGCCCCAGCATTTT.

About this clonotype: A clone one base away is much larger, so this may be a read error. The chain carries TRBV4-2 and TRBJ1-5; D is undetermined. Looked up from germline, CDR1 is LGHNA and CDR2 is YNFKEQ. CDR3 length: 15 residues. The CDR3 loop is CASSQDLKGHQPQDF. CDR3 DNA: TGTGCCAGCAGCCAAGATCTGAAGGGCCATCAGCCCCAGGATTTT.

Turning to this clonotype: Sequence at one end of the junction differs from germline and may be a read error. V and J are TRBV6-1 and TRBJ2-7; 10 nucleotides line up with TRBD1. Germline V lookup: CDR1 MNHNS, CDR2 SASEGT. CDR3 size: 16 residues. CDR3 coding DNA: TGTGTCAGCAGTGAGACACCGGGACAGGGGACCTACGAGCAGTACTTC. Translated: CVSSETPGQGTYEQYF.

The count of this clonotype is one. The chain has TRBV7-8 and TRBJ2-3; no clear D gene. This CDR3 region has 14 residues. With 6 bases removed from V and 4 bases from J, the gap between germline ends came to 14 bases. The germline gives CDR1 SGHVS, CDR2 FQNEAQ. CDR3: CASRAEYDSDTQYF. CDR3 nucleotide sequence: TGTGCCAGCAGAGCCGAGTATGATTCAGATACGCAGTATTTT. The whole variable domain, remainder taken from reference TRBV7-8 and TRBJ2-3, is GAGVSQSPRYKVAKRGQDVALRCDPISGHVSLFWYQQALGQGPEFLTYFQNEAQLDKSGLPSDRFFAERPEGSVSTLKIQRTQQEDSAVYLCASRAEYDSDTQYFGPGTRLTVL.

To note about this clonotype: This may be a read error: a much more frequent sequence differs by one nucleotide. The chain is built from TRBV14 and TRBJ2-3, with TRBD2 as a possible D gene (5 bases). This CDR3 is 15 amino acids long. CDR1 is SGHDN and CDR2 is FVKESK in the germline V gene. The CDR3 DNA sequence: TGTGTCAGCAGCCCTACTAGTCTAAGCACAGATACGCAGTATTTT. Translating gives CVSSPTSLSTDTQYF. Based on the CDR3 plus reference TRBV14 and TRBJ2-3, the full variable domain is EAGVTQFPSHSVIEKGQTVTLRCDPISGHDNLYWYRRVMGKEIKFLLHFVKESKQDESGMPNNRFLAERTGGTYSTLKVQPAELEDSGVYFCVSSPTSLSTDTQYFGPGTRLTVL.

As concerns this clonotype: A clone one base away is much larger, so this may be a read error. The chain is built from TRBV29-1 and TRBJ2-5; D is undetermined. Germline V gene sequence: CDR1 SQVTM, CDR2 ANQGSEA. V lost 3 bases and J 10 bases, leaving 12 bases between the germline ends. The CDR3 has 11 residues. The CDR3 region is CSVEAVSIQYF. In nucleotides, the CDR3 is TGCAGCGTTGAGGCAGTCTCGATCCAGTACTTC.

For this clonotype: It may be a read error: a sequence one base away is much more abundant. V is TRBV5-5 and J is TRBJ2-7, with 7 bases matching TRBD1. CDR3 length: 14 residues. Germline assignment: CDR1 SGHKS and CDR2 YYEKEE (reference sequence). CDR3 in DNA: TGTGTCAGCAGCTTCGGTGACAGGGAGTACGAGCAGTACTTC. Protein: CVSSFGDREYEQYF.

CDR3 bases: TGCAGCGTTAGAGGGCACGGGGCTGAAGCTTTCTTT. Protein: CSVRGHGAEAFF. V usage is TRBV29-1 and J usage is TRBJ1-1, with D hard to call. There are 12 residues in the CDR3. Between the trimmed V and J ends, which lost 5 bases and 6 bases, there was a span of 13 bases. Germline V gene lookup returns CDR1 SQVTM and CDR2 ANQGSEA.

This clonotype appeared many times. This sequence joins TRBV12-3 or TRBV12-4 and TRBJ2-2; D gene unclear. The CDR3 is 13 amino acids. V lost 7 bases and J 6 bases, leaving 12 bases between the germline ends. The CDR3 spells CASTGEIAGELFF. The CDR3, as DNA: TGTGCCAGCACCGGAGAAATCGCCGGGGAGCTGTTTTTT.